Presented here are 12 T cell receptor beta chains from one specimen sequenced in a study of T cells in Graves' hyperthyroidism and ophthalmopathy. The source material, RNA transcripts, was used to amplify TCR beta CDR3 regions. First-round RT-PCR of the TCR CDR3 relied on the HTBI primer set. From the multiplex PCR reads, TCRdb called clonotypes with MiXCR, one entry per CDR3 protein. The sample consists of around 600,000 distinct CDR3 sequences, less than 20% of them appearing once. Source material: blood. The receptors come from a woman aged 30 to 39 with Graves' hyperthyroidism.

Many counts were recorded for this clonotype. This chain links TRBV3-1 with TRBJ1-1; TRBD1 is a possible D gene (6 bases). Per germline, CDR1 LGHDT and CDR2 YNNKEL (reference sequence). V lost 1 base and J 6 bases, leaving 15 bases between the germline ends. The CDR3 is 15 amino acids. CDR3 nucleotides: TGTGCCAGCAGCCAAGTCAGGGGCGGATCGGCTGAAGCTTTCTTT. Amino acids: CASSQVRGGSAEAFF.

This clonotype was counted only a few times. V is TRBV19 and J is TRBJ1-5; unclear D gene. Germline CDR1 is LNHDA and CDR2 is SQIVND (reference sequence). Trimming shortened V by 4 bases and J by 8 bases, and 21 bases separated the two germline ends. This CDR3 has 16 residues. In DNA form, the CDR3 reads TGTGCCAGTAGTAAGACCGCAGACGGGAGCGTGGAGCCCCAGCATTTT. This codes for CASSKTADGSVEPQHF.

V gene TRBV28 combines with J gene TRBJ2-5; 13 nucleotides align to TRBD2. Trimming took 6 bases from V and 5 from J; bases not matched to a gene: 9. CDR3 length equals 16 residues. The germline CDR1 and CDR2 sequences are MDHEN and SYDVKM. The CDR3 here is CASSSRTSGSLETQYF. DNA for the CDR3: TGTGCCAGCAGCTCGAGGACTAGCGGGAGTCTGGAGACCCAGTACTTC.

The sample holds many counts of this clonotype. J is TRBJ1-1 and V is TRBV7-8; no clear D gene. The V gene's germline CDR1 is SGHVS and CDR2 FQNEAQ. This CDR3 contains 14 residues. V dropped 4 bases and J dropped 2 bases, with 11 bases sitting between them. The CDR3 reads CASSSAATNTEAFF. The CDR3 DNA follows: TGTGCCAGCAGCTCGGCAGCCACTAACACTGAAGCTTTCTTT.

The V and J genes are TRBV20-1 and TRBJ2-1, with 11 bases fitting TRBD2. Looked up from germline, CDR1 is DFQATT and CDR2 is SNEGSKA (reference sequence). Trimming removed 0 bases from V and 7 bases from J; junction bases left unmatched: 8. The CDR3 is 16 amino acids. The chain's CDR3 is CSARERTSGSSNEQFF. The DNA of the CDR3 is TGCAGTGCTAGAGAAAGGACTAGCGGGTCTTCTAATGAGCAGTTCTTC.

This clonotype was counted between two and nine times. This sequence joins TRBV30 and TRBJ1-5, with 7 bases lining up with TRBD1. The V and J ends lost 1 base and 5 bases, in that order; junction bases with no gene match: 11. CDR1 and CDR2 from the germline V gene are GTSNPN and SVGIG (reference sequence). The CDR3 runs 16 residues. The CDR3 spells CAWSDPYRGGDQPQHF. CDR3 DNA: TGTGCCTGGAGTGACCCCTACAGGGGCGGCGATCAGCCCCAGCATTTT.

Ten or more counts support this clonotype. The chain couples TRBV28 to TRBJ2-7; D is unclear. Trimming cost V 3 bases and J 0 bases, with 6 bases left between them. CDR3 length: 13 residues. CDR1 and CDR2 (germline): MDHEN, SYDVKM. The CDR3 reads CASSFRSSYEQYF. In nucleotides, the CDR3 is TGTGCCAGCAGTTTCAGGAGCTCCTACGAGCAGTACTTC.

The chain combines TRBV5-1 with TRBJ2-6; 7 bases align to TRBD2. The germline V gene encodes CDR1 SGHRS and CDR2 YFSETQ. J was trimmed by 0 bases and V by 5 bases; bases with no gene match: 5. This CDR3 has 16 residues. CDR3 DNA sequence: TGCGCCAGCAGAAGCGGGATGGGCTCTGGGGCCAACGTCCTGACTTTC. Its protein is CASRSGMGSGANVLTF.

This clonotype has ten or more counts. The chain combines TRBV28 with TRBJ2-7; 8 nucleotides agree with TRBD2. The CDR3 covers 14 residues. Losses at the gene ends were 7 bases for V and 6 bases for J; bases not matched to a gene: 11. In germline, CDR1 is MDHEN, CDR2 SYDVKM. The CDR3 spells CASITGTRLGEQYF. The CDR3 region has the DNA TGTGCCAGCATCACCGGGACTAGGCTCGGCGAGCAGTACTTC.

The chain joins TRBV6-1 to TRBJ2-3; D is uncertain. Germline V CDR1 and CDR2: MNHNS, SASEGT. The V end lost 7 bases, the J end lost 1 base, and 24 bases lay between the germline ends. The CDR3 extends over 18 amino acids. The CDR3 DNA follows: TGTGCCAGCACCGAGACGGTAACGAACTCTGGGGGCACAGATACGCAGTATTTT. This translates into CASTETVTNSGGTDTQYF.

The V and J genes are TRBV19 and TRBJ2-7; 8 nucleotides line up with TRBD2. This CDR3 is 13 amino acids long. The trim removed 8 bases at V and 6 bases at J, leaving 9 bases unmatched. Germline V gene sequence: CDR1 LNHDA, CDR2 SQIVND (reference sequence). CDR3 sequence: CASGTGGASEQYF. The CDR3 nucleotides are TGTGCCAGTGGGACGGGGGGGGCTAGCGAGCAGTACTTC.

This clonotype was counted between two and nine times. This chain connects TRBV7-9 to TRBJ2-1, with 11 positions matching TRBD2. The CDR3 length is 14 residues. Trimming took 5 bases from V and 8 from J; bases not matched to a gene: 5. CDR1 SEHNR and CDR2 FQNEAQ come from the germline V gene (reference sequence). The CDR3 sequence: CASSKLAGVDEQFF. DNA of the CDR3: TGTGCCAGCAGCAAACTAGCGGGAGTTGATGAGCAGTTCTTC. Full variable domain (outside the CDR3, taken from reference TRBV7-9 and TRBJ2-1): DTGVSQNPRHKITKRGQNVTFRCDPISEHNRLYWYRQTLGQGPEFLTYFQNEAQLEKSRLLSDRFSAERPKGSFSTLEIQRTEQGDSAMYLCASSKLAGVDEQFFGPGTRLTVL.